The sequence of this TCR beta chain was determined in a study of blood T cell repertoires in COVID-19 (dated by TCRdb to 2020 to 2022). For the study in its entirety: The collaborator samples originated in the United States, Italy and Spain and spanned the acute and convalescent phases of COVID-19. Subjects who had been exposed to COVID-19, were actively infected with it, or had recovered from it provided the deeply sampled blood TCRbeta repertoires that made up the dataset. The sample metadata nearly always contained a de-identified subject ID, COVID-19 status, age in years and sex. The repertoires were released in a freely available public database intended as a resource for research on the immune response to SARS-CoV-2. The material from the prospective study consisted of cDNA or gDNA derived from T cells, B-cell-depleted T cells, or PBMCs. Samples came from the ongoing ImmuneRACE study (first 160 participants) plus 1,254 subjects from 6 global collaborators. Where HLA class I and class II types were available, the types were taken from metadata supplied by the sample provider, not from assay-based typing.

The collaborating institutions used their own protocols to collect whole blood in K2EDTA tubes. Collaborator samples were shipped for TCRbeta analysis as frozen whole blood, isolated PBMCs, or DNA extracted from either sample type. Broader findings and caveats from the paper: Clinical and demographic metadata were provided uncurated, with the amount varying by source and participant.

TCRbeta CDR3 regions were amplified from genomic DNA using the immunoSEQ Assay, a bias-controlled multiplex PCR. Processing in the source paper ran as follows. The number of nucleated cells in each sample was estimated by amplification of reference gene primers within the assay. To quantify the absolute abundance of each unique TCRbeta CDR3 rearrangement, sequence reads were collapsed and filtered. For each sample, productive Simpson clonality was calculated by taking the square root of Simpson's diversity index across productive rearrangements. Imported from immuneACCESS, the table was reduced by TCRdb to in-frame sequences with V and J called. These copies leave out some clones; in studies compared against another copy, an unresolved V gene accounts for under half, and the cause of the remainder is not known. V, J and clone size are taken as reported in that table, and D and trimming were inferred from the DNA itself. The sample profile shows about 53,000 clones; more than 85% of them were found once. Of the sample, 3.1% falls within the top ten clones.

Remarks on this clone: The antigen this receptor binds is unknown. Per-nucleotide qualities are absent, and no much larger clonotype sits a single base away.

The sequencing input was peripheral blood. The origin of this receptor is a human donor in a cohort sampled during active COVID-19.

Here is the DNA: TGTGCCAGCAGCTTAGATTCTCTCGGAGAGGAGCAGTTCTTC. Its translation reads: CASSLDSLGEEQFF. The chain was built from TRBV11-2 and TRBJ2-1; no D gene can be assigned with confidence. The CDR3 measures 14 amino acids from cysteine to phenylalanine. This entry keeps only the CDR3 DNA: 42 bases, framed from base 1. The junction shows trimming of 0 bases on V and 10 bases on J, plus 13 bases between the germline ends. CDR1 and CDR2 (SGHAT, FQNNGV) derive from the germline V gene.